Listed below are T cell receptor beta chains from one sample, sequenced in a study of beta chain features in type 1 diabetes. Profiled with immunoSEQ multiplex PCR; TCRdb holds only in-frame clones, not every one. This table has about 320,000 clones, around 15% appearing once. The sample taken for sequencing was central memory CD4+ T cells from blood. These receptors were taken from a man aged 30 to 39 in good health. The CDR3 runs from the conserved cysteine through the conserved F or W. The D gene is left open where the match is weak. Size tells how often a clone was seen (once, few, many) or the class of an expanded clone, and some rows leave it out.

CDR3aa | CDR3nt | v_gene | d_gene | abundance | j_gene
CASRTRGGYTEAFF | TGTGCCAGCAGGACCAGGGGGGGATACACTGAAGCTTTCTTT | TRBV5-4 | TRBD1 | NA | TRBJ1-1
CASSRLADFTDTQYF | TGTGCCAGCAGTCGCCTAGCGGACTTCACAGATACGCAGTATTTT | TRBV14 | TRBD2 | NA | TRBJ2-3
CAWSVGLAGGQYF | TGTGCCTGGAGTGTCGGACTAGCGGGAGGGCAGTATTTT | TRBV30 | TRBD2 | few | TRBJ2-3
CAISERRDIQYF | TGTGCCATCAGCGAAAGAAGGGACATTCAGTACTTC | TRBV10-3 | NA | NA | TRBJ2-4
CAIRGTSGRAHEQFF | TGTGCCATCAGGGGGACTAGCGGGAGGGCACATGAGCAGTTCTTC | TRBV10-3 | TRBD2 | few | TRBJ2-1
CASSQEGGETQYF | TGTGCCAGCAGCCAAGAGGGAGGAGAGACCCAGTACTTC | TRBV5-4 | NA | few | TRBJ2-5
CATAQETQYF | TGTGCCACCGCCCAAGAGACCCAGTACTTC | TRBV11-2 | NA | few | TRBJ2-5
CASSQSSGRAGAQYF | TGCGCCAGCAGCCAATCTAGCGGGAGGGCCGGGGCGCAGTATTTT | TRBV4-3 | TRBD2 | few | TRBJ2-3
CASSQSSGFEQYF | TGTGCCAGCAGCCAATCCAGCGGGTTCGAGCAGTACTTC | TRBV6-5 | NA | NA | TRBJ2-7
CASTRAGGYNSPLHF | TGTGCCAGCACCCGAGCGGGAGGTTATAATTCACCCCTCCACTTT | TRBV6-5 | NA | NA | TRBJ1-6
CASSAPRGGRDTQYF | TGTGCCAGCAGCGCCCCTCGGGGGGGCCGGGATACGCAGTATTTT | TRBV9 | TRBD2 | NA | TRBJ2-3
CASSLGKTPDTQYF | TGTGCCAGCAGCTTAGGGAAGACACCAGATACGCAGTATTTT | TRBV5-6 | NA | few | TRBJ2-3
CASSTTGTGGIQYF | TGTGCCAGCAGCACGACCGGGACGGGGGGCATTCAGTACTTC | TRBV5-4 | TRBD2 | many | TRBJ2-4
CASTPSRATYEQYF | TGTGCCAGCACCCCAAGCAGGGCAACCTACGAGCAGTACTTC | TRBV5-4 | NA | NA | TRBJ2-7
CSVGARSSYNEQFF | TGCAGCGTTGGGGCCCGCAGCTCCTACAATGAGCAGTTCTTC | TRBV29-1 | NA | NA | TRBJ2-1
CATSLQPTNEKLFF | TGTGCCACCAGCCTACAGCCAACTAATGAAAAACTGTTTTTT | TRBV15 | NA | few | TRBJ1-4